Following are 22 T cell receptor beta chains from one sample sequenced in a study of response to subunit inactivated influenza vaccine. TCRdb used MiXCR to reprocess the RT-PCR reads, holding one entry per CDR3 protein. The repertoire consists of over 400,000 distinct CDR3 sequences, with over 10% occurring once and the leading ten covering over 10%. The sample here was PBMCs from blood, taken roughly 45 days after vaccination. Receptor source: a middle-aged man who received an inactivated influenza vaccine.

A few counts support this clonotype. The chain employs TRBV20-1 and TRBJ1-2; D gene unclear. CDR3 length equals 14 residues. The germline V and J ends were trimmed by 6 bases and 3 bases, with 17 bases remaining between them. Germline CDR1 reads DFQATT; CDR2 reads SNEGSKA (reference sequence). CDR3 DNA: TGCAGTGCCCTACCCCTGTATGCGGACTATGGCTACACCTTC. This gives the protein CSALPLYADYGYTF.

V and J are TRBV7-9 and TRBJ2-7, with D uncertain. The CDR3 extends over 13 amino acids. Germline V gene lookup returns CDR1 SEHNR and CDR2 FQNEAQ (reference sequence). The V gene lost 6 bases and the J gene lost 2 bases, with 11 bases spanning the gap. This CDR3 is CASRSELAYEQYF. CDR3 sequence (DNA): TGTGCCAGCAGAAGCGAGCTTGCCTACGAGCAGTACTTC.

CDR3 region: CSARALAGAGATDTQYF. CDR3 in DNA: TGCAGTGCTAGAGCCCTCGCGGGAGCGGGGGCCACAGATACGCAGTATTTT. This sequence joins TRBV20-1 and TRBJ2-3, with 8 bases that match TRBD2. The CDR3 extends over 17 amino acids. Germline trimming cut 1 base from V and 2 bases from J; bases unmatched to any gene: 11. Looked up from germline, CDR1 is DFQATT and CDR2 is SNEGSKA (reference sequence).

Many counts were recorded for this clonotype. This sequence joins TRBV12-3 or TRBV12-4 and TRBJ1-2; D remains unclear. This CDR3 is 12 amino acids long. Trimming pared 5 bases from V and 3 bases from J, leaving 7 bases between. This chain's CDR3 is CASSPDYYGYTF. DNA of the CDR3: TGTGCCAGCAGTCCGGATTACTATGGCTACACCTTC.

The genes are TRBV6-5 and TRBJ1-2; TRBD1 agrees at 9 bases. Germline-derived CDR1 and CDR2 are MNHEY and SVGAGI. The CDR3 totals 15 residues. V lost 0 bases to trimming and J lost 4 bases; unmatched junction nucleotides: 3. CDR3: CASSYSGTGIYGYTF. Here the CDR3 DNA reads TGTGCCAGCAGTTACTCCGGGACAGGGATCTATGGCTACACCTTC.

The chain recombines TRBV12-3 or TRBV12-4 with TRBJ2-7, with 9 bases aligning to TRBD2. CDR3 length: 14 amino acids. The trim removed 7 bases at V and 0 bases at J, leaving 4 bases unmatched. The CDR3 is CASKPSGVSYEQYF. The DNA for the CDR3 is TGTGCCAGCAAACCTAGCGGGGTCTCCTACGAGCAGTACTTC.

Only a few counts were recorded for this clonotype. This chain uses TRBV24-1 with TRBJ2-1; TRBD1 matches at 9 bases. CDR1 and CDR2 (germline): KGHDR, SFDVKD. The CDR3 is 16 amino acids. V lost 1 base and J lost 8; bases outside the gene matches: 8. For the CDR3, the DNA is TGTGCCACCAGTGATTTAACCGGGACAGGGTTCGATGAGCAGTTCTTC. The encoded protein is CATSDLTGTGFDEQFF.

Only a few counts were recorded for this clonotype. The chain is built from TRBV7-9 and TRBJ2-7; possibly TRBD1 or TRBD2 for D (5 bases each). The CDR3 has 15 residues. The V gene lost 4 bases and the J gene lost 7 bases, with 20 bases spanning the gap. Looked up from germline, CDR1 is SEHNR and CDR2 is FQNEAQ (reference sequence). CDR3 DNA: TGTGCCAGCAGCTCCGTCCCGGCAGGGACCAGGGAGCAGTACTTC. The encoded protein is CASSSVPAGTREQYF.

This clonotype was seen ten or more times. V gene TRBV20-1 combines with J gene TRBJ1-1; unclear D gene. This CDR3 has 13 amino acids. Per the germline V gene, CDR1 is DFQATT and CDR2 is SNEGSKA (reference sequence). V lost 0 bases to trimming and J lost 0 bases, with 5 bases between them. The CDR3, as DNA: TGCAGTGCTAGAGATCCGGTGAACACTGAAGCTTTCTTT. Its protein product is CSARDPVNTEAFF.

This clonotype was counted between two and nine times. The genes are TRBV5-6 and TRBJ1-1, with D perhaps matching TRBD1 (6 bases). V shed 0 bases and J shed 4 bases, with 16 bases lying between them. The germline V gene encodes CDR1 SGHDT and CDR2 YYEEEE. The CDR3 extends over 16 amino acids. CDR3 coding DNA: TGTGCCAGCAGCTTGGGGTTCAGGGGAGTGGGCACTGAAGCTTTCTTT. Protein sequence: CASSLGFRGVGTEAFF.

Many counts were recorded for this clonotype. This chain links TRBV5-1 with TRBJ1-1; D gene unclear. The germline CDR1 and CDR2 sequences are SGHRS and YFSETQ. The CDR3 consists of 15 residues. Between the trimmed V and J ends, which lost 2 bases and 7 bases, there was a span of 18 bases. The CDR3: CASSFLTAVDGEAFF. Here the CDR3 DNA reads TGCGCCAGCAGCTTCCTGACTGCCGTTGATGGTGAAGCTTTCTTT.

This clonotype occurred a few times. The rearrangement uses TRBV5-1 and TRBJ1-4; TRBD1 might be the D (5 bases). In germline, CDR1 is SGHRS, CDR2 YFSETQ. Trimming removed 3 bases from V and 0 bases from J, with 6 bases in between. The CDR3 has 14 residues. The CDR3 spells CASSWGATNEKLFF. DNA for the CDR3: TGCGCCAGCAGCTGGGGGGCAACTAATGAAAAACTGTTTTTT. Supplemented by reference TRBV5-1 and TRBJ1-4, the full variable domain reads KAGVTQTPRYLIKTRGQQVTLSCSPISGHRSVSWYQQTPGQGLQFLFEYFSETQRNKGNFPGRFSGRQFSNSRSEMNVSTLELGDSALYLCASSWGATNEKLFFGSGTQLSVL.

This clonotype was recorded a few times. The chain uses TRBV20-1 and TRBJ2-7, with D unresolved. In germline, CDR1 is DFQATT, CDR2 SNEGSKA (reference sequence). V lost 0 bases and J lost 0, with 9 bases in between. CDR3 length: 14 amino acids. The CDR3 spells CSARDPRSSYEQYF. CDR3 bases: TGCAGTGCTAGAGACCCTAGAAGCTCCTACGAGCAGTACTTC.

This chain links TRBV6-6 with TRBJ1-1; D not resolved. CDR3 size: 13 residues. Germline V gene lookup returns CDR1 MNHNY and CDR2 SVGAGI (reference sequence). The germline V and J ends were trimmed by 2 bases and 5 bases, with 9 bases remaining between them. The CDR3 reads CASSYIFSTEAFF. CDR3 bases: TGTGCCAGCAGTTACATTTTCAGTACTGAAGCTTTCTTT.

This clonotype showed up many times. V is TRBV6-2 or TRBV6-3 and J is TRBJ2-1; D call uncertain. CDR3 length equals 12 residues. CDR1 and CDR2 from the germline V gene are MNHEY and SVGEGT. The V end was cut by 5 bases, the J end by 7 bases, with 9 bases between. This CDR3 is CASSPVGNEQFF. The CDR3, as DNA: TGTGCCAGCAGTCCCGTCGGGAATGAGCAGTTCTTC.

There are a few counts of this clonotype. A read error may be the cause here, since a much bigger clone is one base away. The V call is TRBV7-2, the J call TRBJ2-7; 11 positions agree with TRBD1. Trimming took 5 bases from V and 5 from J; bases not matched to a gene: 2. Per the germline V gene, CDR1 is SGHTA and CDR2 is FQGNSA. CDR3 length: 13 residues. For the CDR3, the DNA is TGTGCCAGCAGCAGGACAGGGGGCGACGAGCAGTACTTC. This sequence encodes CASSRTGGDEQYF.

J is TRBJ2-3 and V is TRBV7-6; D is ambiguous. Trimming removed 5 bases at V and 1 base at J, with 13 bases between. CDR1 is SGHVS, CDR2 FNYEAQ, per germline. The CDR3 consists of 15 residues. DNA for the CDR3: TGTGCCAGCAGCCCCATTGGATTGGGCACAGATACGCAGTATTTT. Amino acid sequence: CASSPIGLGTDTQYF. The full variable domain, its missing parts supplied by reference TRBV7-6 and TRBJ2-3, is GAGVSQSPRYKVTKRGQDVALRCDPISGHVSLYWYRQALGQGPEFLTYFNYEAQQDKSGLPNDRFSAERPEGSISTLTIQRTEQRDSAMYRCASSPIGLGTDTQYFGPGTRLTVL.

The gene calls are TRBV27 and TRBJ2-7; D perhaps matches TRBD1 (6 bases). Germline-derived CDR1 and CDR2 are MNHEY and SMNVEV (reference sequence). Trimming cost V 4 bases and J 4 bases, with 11 bases left between them. This CDR3 spans 13 amino acids. CDR3 nucleotides: TGTGCCAGCAGTTGGGAGACAGGATACGAGCAGTACTTC. It specifies CASSWETGYEQYF.

At least ten counts were recorded for this clonotype. The CDR3 here is CATSPTGTNYNEQFF. The CDR3 DNA is TGTGCCACCTCCCCGACCGGGACAAACTACAATGAGCAGTTCTTC. The chain links TRBV24-1 to TRBJ2-1, with TRBD1 as a possible D gene (6 bases). CDR1 and CDR2 (germline): KGHDR, SFDVKD. The CDR3 has 15 amino acids. With 9 bases removed from V and 3 bases from J, the gap between germline ends came to 17 bases.

This clonotype was recorded at least ten times. The rearrangement uses TRBV6-5 and TRBJ2-2; D might be TRBD1 (6 bases). The germline gives CDR1 MNHEY, CDR2 SVGAGI. Trimming stripped 6 bases from V and 4 bases from J, with 15 bases between. The CDR3 contains 15 residues. The CDR3 spells CASRRTGSGTGELFF. The CDR3 nucleotides read TGTGCCAGCAGACGAACAGGGAGCGGCACCGGGGAGCTGTTTTTT.

This clonotype has ten or more counts. V and J are TRBV20-1 and TRBJ2-3; TRBD1 aligns across 11 bases. The CDR3 contains 19 residues. CDR1 is DFQATT and CDR2 is SNEGSKA in the germline V gene (reference sequence). V lost 1 base to trimming and J lost 0 bases; unmatched junction nucleotides: 12. CDR3 protein: CSARALGQGASFSTDTQYF. CDR3 DNA sequence: TGCAGTGCTAGAGCCCTCGGACAGGGGGCATCTTTTAGCACAGATACGCAGTATTTT.

This clonotype has a handful of counts. This rearrangement joins TRBV19 to TRBJ1-3, with TRBD1 as a possible D gene (5 bases). V was pared by 3 bases and J by 4 bases, with 13 bases between. This CDR3 spans 15 amino acids. The germline gives CDR1 LNHDA, CDR2 SQIVND (reference sequence). The CDR3 loop is CASSIAGTWGNTIYF. CDR3 nucleotides: TGTGCCAGTAGTATTGCCGGGACCTGGGGAAACACCATATATTTT.